The 3 T cell receptor beta chains presented below share a single source sample, sequenced in a study of control samples from healthy donors and cancer patients. Clones were read by immunoSEQ multiplex PCR, and TCRdb kept only the in-frame ones, dropping some. The sample consists of about 100,000 clones, around 88% of them appearing once. Sequenced material: blood. These receptors were taken from a man in his thirties or forties in good health.

The chain links TRBV19 to TRBJ1-5; 8 positions agree with TRBD1. From germline, CDR1 is LNHDA and CDR2 SQIVND (reference sequence). J lost 7 bases, V lost 6 bases, and 11 bases had no gene match. This CDR3 contains 15 residues. Written as DNA, the CDR3 is TGTGCCAGTAGAGTCGGACAGGGACGTTACCAGCCCCAGCATTTT. It is translated as CASRVGQGRYQPQHF.

V is TRBV6-1 and J is TRBJ1-5; D gene unclear. The CDR3 covers 15 residues. The ends were cut back, 2 bases at V and 9 bases at J, with 17 bases in the middle. Germline CDR1 and CDR2: MNHNS and SASEGT. The CDR3 DNA follows: TGTGCCAGCAGTGAAATAAGGGCCCAGACCCGGCCCCAGCATTTT. Protein: CASSEIRAQTRPQHF.

The chain combines TRBV11-1 with TRBJ1-1; D gene ambiguous. Trimming took 4 bases from V and 1 from J, leaving 10 bases between them. This CDR3 comprises 14 residues. The germline V gene encodes CDR1 SGHAT and CDR2 FQDESV (reference sequence). The CDR3 DNA reads as TGTGCCAGCAGCTCAGGAGGGAGGAACACTGAAGCTTTCTTT. Translated, it gives CASSSGGRNTEAFF.